These T cell receptor beta chains were read from a single sample in a study of PD-L1 blockade in urothelial cancer. Clones were read by immunoSEQ multiplex PCR, and TCRdb kept only the in-frame ones, dropping some. The repertoire holds tens of thousands of clones, roughly 79% seen once, with around 5.7% in the top ten. Sequences were derived from PBMCs, sampled around atezolizumab (anti-PD-L1) treatment. The receptors stem from a man between 65 and 79 years old with urothelial cancer. Both conserved end residues are part of each CDR3. A D gene is named only where the DNA matches it firmly. Where a row states a size, it is once, few, many or the class of an expanded clone; other rows omit it.

TRBJ2-2	TRBD1	TRBV11-3	NA	TGTGCCAGCAGCTTAGCCCCCCCCGGGACAGATTTCACCGGGGAGCTGTTTTTT	CASSLAPPGTDFTGELFF
TRBJ1-5	NA	TRBV9	NA	TGTGCCAGCAGCGCCGACCCCGGGGGATTGGAGCCCCAGCATTTT	CASSADPGGLEPQHF
TRBJ1-4	NA	TRBV25-1	NA	TGTGCCAGCGACCCCGGCCATGGGGGGGGAGGACCTAATGAAAAACTGTTTTTT	CASDPGHGGGGPNEKLFF
TRBJ1-1	NA	TRBV7-8	NA	TGTGCCAGCAGCTTAGAGGGGGGGGAGAACACTGAAGCTTTCTTT	CASSLEGGENTEAFF
TRBJ2-5	NA	TRBV6-1	NA	TGTGCCAGCAGTGAAGGGTCAATCCGGGAGACCCAGTACTTC	CASSEGSIRETQYF
TRBJ1-1	NA	TRBV7-9	NA	TGTGCCAGCGCCCGCAGGGAGGACACTGAAGCTTTCTTT	CASARREDTEAFF
TRBJ2-2	TRBD1	TRBV27	NA	TGTGCCAGCAGTTTAATGGAGGGGGAACAGGGGGCGACCGGGGAGCTGTTTTTT	CASSLMEGEQGATGELFF
TRBJ2-1	TRBD1	TRBV19	NA	TGTGCCAGTAGTTTAACCGGGACAGGGGACAATGAGCAGTTCTTC	CASSLTGTGDNEQFF
TRBJ2-5	NA	TRBV11-2	NA	TGTGCCAGCAGCTTATCCGCGGGGGAGACCCAGTACTTC	CASSLSAGETQYF
TRBJ1-1	TRBD1	TRBV5-4	NA	TGTGCCAGCAGCGGGACAGGGACCACTGAAGCTTTCTTT	CASSGTGTTEAFF
TRBJ2-3	NA	TRBV15	NA	TGTGCCACCAGCAGAGATCGGCGGGACACAGATACGCAGTATTTT	CATSRDRRDTDTQYF
TRBJ2-5	TRBD2	TRBV4-1	NA	TGCGCCAGCAGCCAGGGACTACAGAAAGAGACCCAGTACTTC	CASSQGLQKETQYF
TRBJ1-2	TRBD1	TRBV5-1	few	TGCGCCAGCAGCTTGGACAGGGGGCGCGGGGGCTACACCTTC	CASSLDRGRGGYTF
TRBJ2-3	TRBD2	TRBV2	once	TGTGCCAGCACCCTGGGACTAGCGGGGCCAGATACGCAGTATTTT	CASTLGLAGPDTQYF
TRBJ2-5	NA	TRBV11-2	NA	TGTGCCAGCAGCGCAGGGGGGCCCCAGTACTTC	CASSAGGPQYF
TRBJ2-7	TRBD2	TRBV6-5	NA	TGTGCCAGTACTAGCGGCATCTCCTACGAGCAGTACTTC	CASTSGISYEQYF
TRBJ2-1	NA	TRBV5-1	NA	TGCGCCAGCAGCTTGGCCCGGAGGGCCTACAATGAGCAGTTCTTC	CASSLARRAYNEQFF
TRBJ2-5	TRBD2	TRBV11-3	NA	TGTGCCAGCAGCTCCCGGGGAGCGGGAGGTAGGGAGACCCAGTACTTC	CASSSRGAGGRETQYF
TRBJ1-5	TRBD1	TRBV5-6	many	TGTGCCAGCAGTGGGGGGCAGGGGGCTAATCAGCCCCAGCATTTT	CASSGGQGANQPQHF
TRBJ2-2	TRBD1	TRBV4-2	NA	TGTGCCAGCAGCCAAGACCAGGGGGCGGGCACCGGGGAGCTGTTTTTT	CASSQDQGAGTGELFF
TRBJ1-5	TRBD1	TRBV10-3	NA	TGTGCCATCAGTGAGTCCCAGGGGGCAGATCAGCCCCAGCATTTT	CAISESQGADQPQHF
TRBJ1-1	TRBD1	TRBV5-5	NA	TGTGCCAGCAGCCCACCGGGACAGGGGTCAACTGAAGCTTTCTTT	CASSPPGQGSTEAFF
TRBJ2-1	NA	TRBV7-3	NA	TGTGCCAGCTCCCCGGATTCGGGAGTTATCTACAATGAGCAGTTCTTC	CASSPDSGVIYNEQFF
TRBJ1-4	NA	TRBV9	NA	TGTGCCAGCAGCGTCACCGGGACAAATGAAAAACTGTTTTTT	CASSVTGTNEKLFF
TRBJ1-2	TRBD1	TRBV10-3	NA	TGTGCCATCAGACCACCGGGACAGGGGCCGGGCTACACCTTC	CAIRPPGQGPGYTF
TRBJ2-2	NA	TRBV19	NA	TGTGCCAGTAGTATAGCCGGAGGGGTGGCCGGGGAGCTGTTTTTT	CASSIAGGVAGELFF
TRBJ2-7	NA	TRBV5-1	NA	TGCGCCAGCAGCCCGGCGATGGGGGCGAACTCCTACGAGCAGTACTTC	CASSPAMGANSYEQYF
TRBJ2-7	NA	TRBV27	NA	TGTGCCAGCAGTTCGGGGGACGAGCAGTACTTC	CASSSGDEQYF
TRBJ2-5	TRBD2	TRBV11-3	NA	TGTGCCAGCAGCCACGGACTAGCGGGTCAAGAGACCCAGTACTTC	CASSHGLAGQETQYF
TRBJ2-7	NA	TRBV2	NA	TGTGCCAGCAGTTCCCGGGACATAGCCTACGAGCAGTACTTC	CASSSRDIAYEQYF
TRBJ2-6	NA	TRBV5-4	once	TGTGCCAGCAGCCGTTACAACTCTGGGGCCAACGTCCTGACTTTC	CASSRYNSGANVLTF
TRBJ2-1	TRBD2	TRBV6-5	NA	TGTGCCAGCACTGACGGAGGGACTAGTCATGATGAGCAGTTCTTC	CASTDGGTSHDEQFF
TRBJ2-3	NA	TRBV2	NA	TGTGCCAGCAGTCTATCGGGGGGCATTTGGACAGATACGCAGTATTTT	CASSLSGGIWTDTQYF
TRBJ2-7	TRBD2	TRBV14	NA	TGTGCCAGCAGCCAAAACCGGGAGGCGAGCGAGCAGTACTTC	CASSQNREASEQYF
TRBJ2-1	TRBD2	TRBV2	NA	TGTGCCAGCAGTGCGCTAGCGGGAGGGCGGGGGAATGAGCAGTTCTTC	CASSALAGGRGNEQFF
TRBJ1-6	NA	TRBV5-1	few	TGCGCCAGCAGCTTGGAAGGGGTCGGTCTTTCACCCCTCCACTTT	CASSLEGVGLSPLHF
TRBJ2-6	NA	TRBV6-5	NA	TGTGCCAGCAGTTACTCTACAGGCTCTGGGGCCAACGTCCTGACTTTC	CASSYSTGSGANVLTF
TRBJ2-3	NA	TRBV18	NA	TGTGCCAGCTCACCAGGCCCGAGGACAGATACGCAGTATTTT	CASSPGPRTDTQYF
TRBJ2-3	NA	TRBV6-6	NA	TGTGCCAGCAGTTACGAGGGCAGGCTTAGCACAGATACGCAGTATTTT	CASSYEGRLSTDTQYF
TRBJ1-2	TRBD1	TRBV28	NA	TGTGCCAGCAGTTCGGGACAGAGTAATGGCTACACCTTC	CASSSGQSNGYTF
TRBJ2-7	TRBD1	TRBV5-5	once	TGTGCCAGCAGCCCCGGGGCAGGGGGCTGGGACGAGCAGTACTTC	CASSPGAGGWDEQYF
TRBJ1-4	TRBD1	TRBV29-1	NA	TGCAGCGTCGGGACAGGGGGCGCGAGTGAAAAACTGTTTTTT	CSVGTGGASEKLFF
TRBJ1-1	NA	TRBV18	NA	TGTGCCAGCTCACCTGTGGGGGGGCCTTACGCTGAAGCTTTCTTT	CASSPVGGPYAEAFF
TRBJ2-3	TRBD2	TRBV2	few	TGTGCCAGCAGCGACCAACTAGCGTCGTGGTCAGATACGCAGTATTTT	CASSDQLASWSDTQYF
TRBJ1-2	NA	TRBV4-2	NA	TGTGCCAGCAGCCAAGTTGGCCAGGACTATGGCTACACCTTC	CASSQVGQDYGYTF
TRBJ2-7	TRBD2	TRBV27	NA	TGTGCCAGCAGAACTCCCGGGACTAGCGGGACTAACGAGCAGTACTTC	CASRTPGTSGTNEQYF
TRBJ2-3	NA	TRBV7-2	NA	TGTGCCAGCAGCCATCCCACAGATACGCAGTATTTT	CASSHPTDTQYF
TRBJ1-1	TRBD1	TRBV10-3	NA	TGTGCCATCAGAGACAGGGGTCCGAACACTGAAGCTTTCTTT	CAIRDRGPNTEAFF
TRBJ2-3	TRBD2	TRBV19	NA	TGTGCCAGTAGTAGGGGACTAGCGGGGTCCACGGCAGATACGCAGTATTTT	CASSRGLAGSTADTQYF
TRBJ2-7	NA	TRBV6-1	NA	TGTGCCAGCAGTGAAGCGGGCAGGGCCTACGAGCAGTACTTC	CASSEAGRAYEQYF
TRBJ1-3	NA	TRBV7-9	NA	TGTGCCAGCAGCCGGGCGGAGGCGGGAAACACCATATATTTT	CASSRAEAGNTIYF
TRBJ1-5	NA	TRBV19	NA	TGTGCCAGTAGTCCCAGCGGGGTGGTCCAGCCCCAGCATTTT	CASSPSGVVQPQHF
TRBJ1-3	NA	TRBV4-1	NA	TGCGCCAGCAGCCAAGAGAGGACAGTCTCTAGAAACACCATATATTTT	CASSQERTVSRNTIYF
TRBJ2-2	TRBD2	TRBV7-2	NA	TGTGCCAGCAGCCGCGGGGGGGCGAACACCGGGGAGCTGTTTTTT	CASSRGGANTGELFF
TRBJ2-1	TRBD2	TRBV5-1	NA	TGCGCCAGCCATCCGGGGGGGGGTTCCTACAATGAGCAGTTCTTC	CASHPGGGSYNEQFF